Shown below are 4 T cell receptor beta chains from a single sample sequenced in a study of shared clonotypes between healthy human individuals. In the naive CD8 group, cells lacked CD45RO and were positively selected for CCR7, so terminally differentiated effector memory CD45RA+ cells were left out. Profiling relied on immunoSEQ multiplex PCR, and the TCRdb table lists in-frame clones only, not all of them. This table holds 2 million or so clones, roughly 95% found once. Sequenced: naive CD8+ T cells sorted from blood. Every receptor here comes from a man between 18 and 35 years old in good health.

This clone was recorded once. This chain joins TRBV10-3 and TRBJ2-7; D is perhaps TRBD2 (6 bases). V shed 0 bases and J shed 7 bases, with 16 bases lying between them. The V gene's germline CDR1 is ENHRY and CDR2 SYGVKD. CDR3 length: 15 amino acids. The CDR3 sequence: CAISESGNPGGEQYF. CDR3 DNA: TGTGCCATCAGTGAGTCAGGGAACCCTGGAGGGGAGCAGTACTTC.

The CDR3: CASSEKGDFNYGYTF. CDR3 nucleotide sequence: TGTGCCAGCAGTGAAAAGGGGGACTTTAACTATGGCTACACCTTC. The rearrangement uses TRBV2 and TRBJ1-2; TRBD1 might be the D (6 bases). The CDR3 loop spans 15 amino acids. Germline values: CDR1 SNHLY, CDR2 FYNNEI. Trimming removed 2 bases from V and 1 base from J, with 11 bases in between.

CDR3: CASSVSAGVSYEQYF. The CDR3 DNA follows: TGTGCCAGCAGCGTCTCGGCGGGAGTTTCCTACGAGCAGTACTTC. The chain carries TRBV9 and TRBJ2-7; 7 nucleotides agree with TRBD2. The CDR3 contains 15 residues. Germline lookup yields CDR1 SGDLS and CDR2 YYNGEE. Trimming removed 2 bases from V and 1 base from J; junction bases left unmatched: 6.

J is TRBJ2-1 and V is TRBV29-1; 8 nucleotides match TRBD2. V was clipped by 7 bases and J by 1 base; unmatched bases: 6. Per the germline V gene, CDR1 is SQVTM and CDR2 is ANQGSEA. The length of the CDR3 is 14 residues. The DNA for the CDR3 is TGCAGCGCGTTTAGCGGGAAATCCTACAATGAGCAGTTCTTC. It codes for CSAFSGKSYNEQFF.